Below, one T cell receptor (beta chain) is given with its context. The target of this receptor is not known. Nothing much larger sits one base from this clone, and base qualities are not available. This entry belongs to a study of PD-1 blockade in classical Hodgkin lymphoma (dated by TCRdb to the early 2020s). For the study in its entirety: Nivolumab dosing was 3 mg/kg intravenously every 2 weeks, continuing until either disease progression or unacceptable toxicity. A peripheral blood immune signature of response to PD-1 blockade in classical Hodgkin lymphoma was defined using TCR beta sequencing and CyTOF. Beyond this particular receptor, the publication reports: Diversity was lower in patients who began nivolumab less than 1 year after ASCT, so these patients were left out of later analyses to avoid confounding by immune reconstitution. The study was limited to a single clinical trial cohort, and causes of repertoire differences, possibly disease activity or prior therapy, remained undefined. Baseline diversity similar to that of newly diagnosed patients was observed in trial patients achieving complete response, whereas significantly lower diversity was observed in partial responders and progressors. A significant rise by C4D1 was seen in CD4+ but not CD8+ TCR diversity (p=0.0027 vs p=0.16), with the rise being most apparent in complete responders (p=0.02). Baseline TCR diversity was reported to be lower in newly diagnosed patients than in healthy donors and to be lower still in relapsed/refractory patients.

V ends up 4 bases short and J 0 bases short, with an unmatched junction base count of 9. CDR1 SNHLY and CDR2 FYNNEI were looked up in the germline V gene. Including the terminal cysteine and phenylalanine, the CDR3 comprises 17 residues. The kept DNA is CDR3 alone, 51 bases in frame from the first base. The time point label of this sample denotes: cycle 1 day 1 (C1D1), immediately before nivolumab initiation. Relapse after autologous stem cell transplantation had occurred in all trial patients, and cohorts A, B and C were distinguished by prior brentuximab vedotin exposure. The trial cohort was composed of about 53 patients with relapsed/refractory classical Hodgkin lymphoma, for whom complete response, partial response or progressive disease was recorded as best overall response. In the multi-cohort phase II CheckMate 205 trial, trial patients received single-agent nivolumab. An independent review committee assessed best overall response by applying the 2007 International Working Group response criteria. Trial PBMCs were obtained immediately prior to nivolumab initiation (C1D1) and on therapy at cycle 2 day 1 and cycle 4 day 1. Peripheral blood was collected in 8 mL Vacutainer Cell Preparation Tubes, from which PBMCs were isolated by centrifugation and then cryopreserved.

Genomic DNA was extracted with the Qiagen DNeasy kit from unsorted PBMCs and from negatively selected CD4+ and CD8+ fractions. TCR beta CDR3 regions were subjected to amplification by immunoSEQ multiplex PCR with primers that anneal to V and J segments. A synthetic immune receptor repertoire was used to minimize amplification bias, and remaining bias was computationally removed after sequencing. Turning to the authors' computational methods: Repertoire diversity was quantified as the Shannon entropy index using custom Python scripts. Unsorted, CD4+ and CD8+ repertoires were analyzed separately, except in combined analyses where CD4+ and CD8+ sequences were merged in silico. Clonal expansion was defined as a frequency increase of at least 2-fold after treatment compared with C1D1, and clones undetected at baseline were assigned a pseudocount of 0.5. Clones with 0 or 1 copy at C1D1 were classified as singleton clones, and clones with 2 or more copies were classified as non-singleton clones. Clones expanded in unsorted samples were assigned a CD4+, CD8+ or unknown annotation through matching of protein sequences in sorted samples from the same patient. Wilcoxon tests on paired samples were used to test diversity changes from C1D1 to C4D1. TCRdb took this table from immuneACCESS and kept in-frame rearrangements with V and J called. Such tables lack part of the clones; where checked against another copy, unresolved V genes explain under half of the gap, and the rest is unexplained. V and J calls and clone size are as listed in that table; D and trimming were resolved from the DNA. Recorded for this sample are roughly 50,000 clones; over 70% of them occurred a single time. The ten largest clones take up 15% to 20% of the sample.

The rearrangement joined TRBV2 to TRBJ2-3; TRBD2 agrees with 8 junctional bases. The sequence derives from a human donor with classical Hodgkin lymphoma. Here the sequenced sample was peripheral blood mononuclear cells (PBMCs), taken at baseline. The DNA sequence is TGTGCCAGCAGTGTCGGGAATAGCGGGATGAGCACAGATACGCAGTATTTT. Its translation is CASSVGNSGMSTDTQYF.